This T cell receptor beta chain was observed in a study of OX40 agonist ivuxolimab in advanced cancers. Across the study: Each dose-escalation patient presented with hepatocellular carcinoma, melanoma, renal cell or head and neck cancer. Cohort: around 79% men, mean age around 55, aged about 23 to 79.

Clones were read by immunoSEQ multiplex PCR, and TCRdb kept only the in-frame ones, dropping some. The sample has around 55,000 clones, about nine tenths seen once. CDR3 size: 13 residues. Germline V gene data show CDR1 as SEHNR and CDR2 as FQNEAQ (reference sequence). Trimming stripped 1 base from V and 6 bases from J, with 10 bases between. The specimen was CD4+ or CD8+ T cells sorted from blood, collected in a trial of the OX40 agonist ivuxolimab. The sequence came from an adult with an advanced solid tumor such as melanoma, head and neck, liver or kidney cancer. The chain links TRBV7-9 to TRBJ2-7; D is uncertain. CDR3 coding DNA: TGTGCCAGCAGCTTAGACTTGAGCTCCGAGCAGTACTTC. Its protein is CASSLDLSSEQYF.